This entry features one T cell receptor (beta chain) sequence. What it binds is not known. The CDR3 contains 16 residues. CDR1 is SGHTS, CDR2 YDEGEE, per germline. V lost 4 bases and J lost 8; bases outside the gene matches: 13. The record originates from a study of cytomegalovirus exposure and HLA in healthy donors. Whole-study findings and limits: An analysis was carried out at a later point. It showed that HLA-associated TCR beta chains were more clonally expanded than equally common non-associated chains.

PCR employed 60 Vbeta and 13 Jbeta primers. The table came from immunoSEQ multiplex PCR; TCRdb's copy has only in-frame clones and leaves some out. The table includes approximately 220,000 clones, about 81% detected once. The sequencing sample was made of PBMCs. The origin of this receptor is a middle-aged man in good health and CMV-seropositive. J is TRBJ2-1 and V is TRBV5-8, with 9 bases that match TRBD1. CDR3 DNA: TGTGCCAGCAGCCTGGGAAGGGACAGGGTGAACGATGAGCAGTTCTTC. Translating it yields CASSLGRDRVNDEQFF.